The 18 T cell receptor beta chains listed next were all sequenced from one sample in a study of memory CD8 T cells in hepatitis C reinfection. The protocol was immunoSEQ multiplex PCR, while the TCRdb copy is restricted to in-frame clones and leaves out a portion. The sample contains about 43,000 clones, approximately 89% of which appear only once. As for time point: late/post reinfection, 12 to 24 weeks after detection. Sorted cells were sequenced directly ex vivo without any in vitro expansion. The sequenced sample was naive CD8+ T cells sorted from blood. All receptors derive from a man aged 18-30 years with hepatitis C virus infection.

The chain joins TRBV7-9 to TRBJ1-3, with 7 bases fitting TRBD1. The length of the CDR3 is 14 residues. V was pared by 4 bases and J by 3 bases, with 3 bases of the junction left unmatched. Germline assignment: CDR1 SEHNR and CDR2 FQNEAQ (reference sequence). As DNA, the CDR3 is TGTGCCAGCAGCTCCGGACAGGATGGAAACACCATATATTTT. Translation gives CASSSGQDGNTIYF.

This clone was seen only once. The V gene is TRBV7-6, the J gene TRBJ2-1; D is perhaps TRBD2 (5 bases). V lost 2 bases and J lost 6, with 14 bases in between. The CDR3 totals 15 residues. In germline, CDR1 is SGHVS, CDR2 FNYEAQ. The CDR3 loop is CASSLTEAGSNEQFF. CDR3 DNA: TGTGCCAGCAGCTTAACGGAGGCAGGAAGCAATGAGCAGTTCTTC.

The CDR3 region has the DNA TGTGCCAGCAGTGAAGATGGGACAGGGCCAGATACGCAGTATTTT. Translated, it gives CASSEDGTGPDTQYF. The J gene is TRBJ2-3, the V gene TRBV6-1, with TRBD1 matching 9 bases. Per the germline V gene, CDR1 is MNHNS and CDR2 is SASEGT. V lost 1 base, J lost 4 bases, and 3 bases stayed unmatched. This CDR3 is 15 amino acids long.

This CDR3 is CASSFTSGSEQYF. The CDR3 DNA reads as TGTGCCAGCAGTTTTACTAGCGGGAGTGAGCAGTACTTC. The chain employs TRBV27 and TRBJ2-5, with 11 bases lining up with TRBD2. The CDR3 has 13 residues. Germline CDR1 MNHEY, CDR2 SMNVEV (reference sequence). The trim removed 3 bases at V and 11 bases at J, leaving 5 bases unmatched.

The CDR3 here is CASSAGTRQETQYF. The DNA for the CDR3 is TGTGCCAGCAGCGCTGGGACTCGCCAAGAGACCCAGTACTTC. The rearrangement joins TRBV7-9 to TRBJ2-5; tentatively, D is TRBD2 (6 bases). The CDR3 sequence is 14 residues long. Germline V lookup: CDR1 SEHNR, CDR2 FQNEAQ (reference sequence). V gave up 5 bases and J gave up 1 base, with 11 bases separating them.

CDR3 bases: TGTGCCAGCAGCCCATGGACTAGCGAGCAGTACTTC. Translated: CASSPWTSEQYF. The chain joins TRBV7-8 to TRBJ2-7; 7 nucleotides agree with TRBD2. CDR1 SGHVS and CDR2 FQNEAQ come from the germline V gene. With 5 bases clipped from V and 6 bases from J, the junction kept 4 bases outside the gene matches. The CDR3 has 12 residues.

This chain joins TRBV9 and TRBJ2-1, with D uncertain. CDR1 is SGDLS, CDR2 YYNGEE, per germline. CDR3 length: 14 residues. V was pared by 0 bases and J by 10 bases, with 14 bases between. The CDR3, as DNA: TGTGCCAGCAGCGTAGCTGGGCCCCCCGGAGAGCAGTTCTTC. This encodes CASSVAGPPGEQFF.

The chain uses TRBV4-1 and TRBJ1-6, with D tentatively TRBD1 (6 bases). V lost 4 bases, J lost 5 bases, and 12 bases lay in between. CDR3 length equals 15 residues. Germline CDR1 reads MGHRA; CDR2 reads YSYEKL. The CDR3 DNA reads TGCGCCAGCAGCCTAACACAGGGAGATAATTCACCCCTCCACTTT. This gives the protein CASSLTQGDNSPLHF.

This clone was picked up a small number of times. This chain joins TRBV10-3 and TRBJ2-7; D unclear. Germline V CDR1 and CDR2: ENHRY, SYGVKD. The CDR3 has 13 residues. Trimming took off 0 bases at V and 2 bases at J, with 5 bases between the two ends. The CDR3 reads CAISESTAYEQYV. The CDR3 coding sequence is TGTGCCATCAGTGAGTCTACAGCCTACGAGCAGTACGTC.

V and J are TRBV6-6 and TRBJ2-2; TRBD1 agrees at 8 bases. This CDR3 spans 14 amino acids. J lost 5 bases, V lost 5 bases, and 4 bases had no gene match. From germline, CDR1 is MNHNY and CDR2 SVGAGI (reference sequence). The CDR3 DNA reads TGTGCCAGCAGTCCGACAGGGGCAACCGGGGAGCTGTTTTTT. It translates to CASSPTGATGELFF.

The J gene is TRBJ2-3, the V gene TRBV27; possible D gene TRBD1, 6 bases. The germline gives CDR1 MNHEY, CDR2 SMNVEV (reference sequence). The CDR3 is 16 residues long. Deletions cut 6 bases from V and 0 bases from J, with 16 bases between. This CDR3 is CASRSADRLSTDTQYF. The CDR3 nucleotides are TGTGCCAGCAGATCCGCCGACAGGTTAAGCACAGATACGCAGTATTTT.

CDR3: CASSFSAGSYNEQFF. CDR3 nucleotides: TGTGCCAGCAGCTTCTCCGCGGGGAGTTACAATGAGCAGTTCTTC. The chain combines TRBV5-6 with TRBJ2-1; D possibly corresponds to TRBD2 (6 bases). Germline CDR1 reads SGHDT; CDR2 reads YYEEEE. V was pared by 2 bases and J by 4 bases, with 13 bases between. The CDR3 contains 15 residues.

The rearrangement links TRBV29-1 to TRBJ2-1, with 8 positions matching TRBD1. V lost 5 bases to trimming and J lost 4 bases; unmatched junction nucleotides: 13. Germline CDR1 reads SQVTM; CDR2 reads ANQGSEA. The CDR3 spans 16 residues. The chain's CDR3 is CSVQGATDRGYNEQFF. CDR3 coding DNA: TGCAGCGTTCAGGGGGCGACTGACAGAGGTTACAATGAGCAGTTCTTC.

The chain uses TRBV19 and TRBJ2-1, with TRBD1 matching over 8 bases. Germline lookup yields CDR1 LNHDA and CDR2 SQIVND (reference sequence). J was trimmed by 2 bases and V by 6 bases; bases with no gene match: 3. The CDR3 sequence is 14 residues long. The CDR3 coding sequence is TGTGCCAGTAGAGCAGGGGGCACCTACAATGAGCAGTTCTTC. As protein: CASRAGGTYNEQFF.

The chain recombines TRBV5-5 with TRBJ2-3; 7 bases agree with TRBD2. The CDR3 length is 14 residues. Looked up from germline, CDR1 is SGHKS and CDR2 is YYEKEE (reference sequence). V shed 4 bases, J shed 6 bases, and the junction held 8 bases outside the gene matches. DNA for the CDR3: TGTGCCAGCAGCACGGTCCCAGCGGGGGATACGCAGTATTTT. Translated, it gives CASSTVPAGDTQYF.

CDR3: CSVEDREGELFF. The CDR3 DNA reads as TGCAGCGTTGAAGATCGAGAAGGGGAGCTGTTTTTT. This rearrangement joins TRBV29-1 to TRBJ2-2; the D is unclear. Trimming removed 0 bases from V and 8 bases from J, with 7 bases in between. Germline assignment: CDR1 SQVTM and CDR2 ANQGSEA. This CDR3 has 12 amino acids.

The chain has TRBV6-5 and TRBJ2-2; 8 bases align to TRBD1. Germline-derived CDR1 and CDR2 are MNHEY and SVGAGI. V lost 3 bases, J lost 6 bases, and 3 bases stayed unmatched. This CDR3 has 14 amino acids. This chain's CDR3 is CASSYGQGSGELFF. The DNA for the CDR3 is TGTGCCAGCAGTTATGGACAGGGATCCGGGGAGCTGTTTTTT.

This clone was seen a handful of times. V and J are TRBV6-5 and TRBJ1-5; D remains ambiguous. CDR1 and CDR2 from the germline V gene are MNHEY and SVGAGI. This CDR3 comprises 14 residues. Trimming removed 0 bases from V and 9 bases from J, with 12 bases in between. The CDR3 here is CASSYSSASWPQHF. The CDR3 DNA is TGTGCCAGCAGTTACTCGAGCGCTTCTTGGCCCCAGCATTTT.